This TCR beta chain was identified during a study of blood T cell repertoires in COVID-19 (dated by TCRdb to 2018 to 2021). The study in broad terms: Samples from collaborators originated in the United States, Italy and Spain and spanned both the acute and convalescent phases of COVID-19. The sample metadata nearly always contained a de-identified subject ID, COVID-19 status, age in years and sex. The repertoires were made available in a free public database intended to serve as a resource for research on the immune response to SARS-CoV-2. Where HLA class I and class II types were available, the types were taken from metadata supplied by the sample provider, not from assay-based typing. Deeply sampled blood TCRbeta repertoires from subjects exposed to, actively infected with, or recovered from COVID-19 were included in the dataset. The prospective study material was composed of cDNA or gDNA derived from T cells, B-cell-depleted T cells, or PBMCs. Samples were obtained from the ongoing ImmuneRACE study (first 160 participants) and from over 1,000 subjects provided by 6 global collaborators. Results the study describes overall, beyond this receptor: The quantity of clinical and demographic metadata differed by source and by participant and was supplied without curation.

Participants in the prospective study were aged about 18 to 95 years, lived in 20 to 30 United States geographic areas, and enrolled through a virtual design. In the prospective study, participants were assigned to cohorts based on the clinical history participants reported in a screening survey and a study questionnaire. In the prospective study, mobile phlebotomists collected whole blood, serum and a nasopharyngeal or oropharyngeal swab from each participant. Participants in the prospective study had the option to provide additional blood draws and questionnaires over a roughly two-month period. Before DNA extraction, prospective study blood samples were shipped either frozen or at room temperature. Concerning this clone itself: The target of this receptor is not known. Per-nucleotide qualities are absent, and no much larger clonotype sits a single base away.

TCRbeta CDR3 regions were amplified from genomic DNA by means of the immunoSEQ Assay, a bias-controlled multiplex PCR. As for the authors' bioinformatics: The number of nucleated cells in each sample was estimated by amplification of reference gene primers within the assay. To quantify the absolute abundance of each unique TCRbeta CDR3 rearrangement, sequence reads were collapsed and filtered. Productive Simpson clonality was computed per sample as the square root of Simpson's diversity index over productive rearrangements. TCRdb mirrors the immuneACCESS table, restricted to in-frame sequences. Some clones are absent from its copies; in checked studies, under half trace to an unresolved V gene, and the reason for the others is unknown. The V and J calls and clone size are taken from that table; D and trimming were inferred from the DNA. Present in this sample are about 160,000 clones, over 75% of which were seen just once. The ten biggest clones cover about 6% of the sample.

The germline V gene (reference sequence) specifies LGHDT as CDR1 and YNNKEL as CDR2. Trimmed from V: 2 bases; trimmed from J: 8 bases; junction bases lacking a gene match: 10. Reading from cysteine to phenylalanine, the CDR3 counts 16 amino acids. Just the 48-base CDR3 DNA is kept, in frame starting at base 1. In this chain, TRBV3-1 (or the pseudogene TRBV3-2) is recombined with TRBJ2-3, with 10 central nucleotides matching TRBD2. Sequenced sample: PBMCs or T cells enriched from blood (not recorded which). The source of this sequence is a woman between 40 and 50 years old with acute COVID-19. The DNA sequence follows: TGTGCCAGCAGCCAAAGCTCTAGCGGGAGCGGGGTTACGCAGTATTTT. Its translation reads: CASSQSSSGSGVTQYF.